This TCR beta chain was captured in a study of blood T cell repertoires in COVID-19. For the study at large: Whether acute or convalescent, the COVID-19 samples came from the United States, Italy and Spain.

V shed 6 bases, J shed 0 bases, and the junction held 9 bases outside the gene matches. This CDR3 spans 17 amino acids. Germline lookup yields CDR1 MDHEN and CDR2 SYDVKM. This clone occurred a few times. Per the authors' pipeline: Using reference gene primer amplification, nucleated cell counts were estimated. Assay: immunoSEQ multiplex PCR; the TCRdb copy retains only in-frame clones and omits some. The DNA was the basis for D and trimming; V, J and clone size are from that table. The sample has 310,000 or so clones; around 87% are singletons. This clonotype was obtained from a man aged 50 to 59 with active or convalescent COVID-19. Sequencing used peripheral blood. The chain recombines TRBV28 with TRBJ2-1; 9 bases are a match to TRBD2. The CDR3 DNA reads as TGTGCCAGCAGGAGTTTTAGCGGGAGCCTCTCCTACAATGAGCAGTTCTTC. Translating gives CASRSFSGSLSYNEQFF.